This T cell receptor (beta chain) was profiled in a study of T cells after yellow fever vaccination. Overall study results and limits: A limited proportion of clonotypes was detected within both the CD4 and CD8 compartments.

This clonotype has a handful of counts. Antigen: not known. TCRdb analysed the 5' RACE reads with MiXCR anew, one entry per CDR3 protein. The sample records 610,000 or so distinct CDR3 sequences, 9% to 15% being singletons. CDR1 and CDR2 from the germline V gene are LNHNV and YYDKDF (reference sequence). The CDR3 length is 12 residues. Between the trimmed V and J ends, which lost 0 bases and 5 bases, there was a span of 5 bases. This chain joins TRBV15 and TRBJ2-7; no clear D. The sample here was PBMCs, taken on the day of the yellow fever booster vaccination. The sequence was obtained from a man aged 25-45 years who received the YFV17D yellow fever vaccine. The chain's CDR3 is CATSRDVDEQYF. Here the CDR3 DNA reads TGTGCCACCAGCAGAGATGTAGACGAGCAGTACTTC.